Listed below are T cell receptor beta chains from one sample, sequenced in a study of T cell responses to AZD1222 COVID-19 vaccine. Clones were sequenced by immunoSEQ multiplex PCR, and TCRdb holds only the in-frame ones, with some missing. Altogether roughly 120,000 clones are present, approximately 85% being singletons, with the ten largest covering about 4%. This specimen was peripheral blood, taken on day 0 of MenACWY control vaccination. The source is an adult in good health. The CDR3 runs from the conserved cysteine through the conserved F or W. D genes are given only for firm matches. Clone size appears in some rows only: once, few, many, or a class for an expanded clone.

>.|TRBJ1-2|TRBV19|.
TGTGCCAGTAGTCCCCTACTCGACTATGGCTACACCTTC
CASSPLLDYGYTF
>once|TRBJ2-7|TRBV7-2|TRBD1
TGTGCCAGCAGCTTAGGTCGGACAGGGGGCGCGGAGCAGTACTTC
CASSLGRTGGAEQYF
>.|TRBJ1-2|TRBV19|TRBD1
TGTGCCAGTAGTGACAGGGGCTATGGCTACACCTTC
CASSDRGYGYTF
>.|TRBJ1-1|TRBV6-2/TRBV6-3|TRBD1
TGTGCCAGCAGTGGGGGACAGGGAAGCACTGAAGCTTTCTTT
CASSGGQGSTEAFF
>.|TRBJ2-5|TRBV20-1|.
TGCAGTGTGAGGGCCCAAGAGACCCAGTACTTC
CSVRAQETQYF
>.|TRBJ2-1|TRBV7-3|TRBD2
TGTGCCAGCAGCTTAACCGGGACTAGCGGGGGAATTCCCTCCTACAATGAGCAGTTCTTC
CASSLTGTSGGIPSYNEQFF
>.|TRBJ1-4|TRBV7-8|TRBD1
TGTGCCGTACGGGACAGGTATAATGAAAAACTGTTTTTT
CAVRDRYNEKLFF
>.|TRBJ2-6|TRBV15|.
TGTGCCACCAGCAGAGATCTCCCGGGACGGAGCTCTGGGGCCAACGTCCTGACTTTC
CATSRDLPGRSSGANVLTF
>.|TRBJ1-1|TRBV5-6|.
TGTGCCAGCAGCGGCAGGACCAACACTGAAGCTTTCTTT
CASSGRTNTEAFF
>.|TRBJ1-5|TRBV5-5|.
TGTGCCAGCCACGAGGACATCAATCAGCCCCAGCATTTT
CASHEDINQPQHF
>.|TRBJ1-1|TRBV30|.
TGTGCCTGGAGTGTAGGGCCCTCCGGGACTGAAGCTTTCTTT
CAWSVGPSGTEAFF
>.|TRBJ2-3|TRBV6-1|.
TGTGCCAGCAGTGAAAAGGATACGCAGTATTTT
CASSEKDTQYF
>few|TRBJ1-5|TRBV28|.
TGTGCCAGCAGTTTGGAGGTGGATCAGCCCCAGCATTTT
CASSLEVDQPQHF
>.|TRBJ1-1|TRBV18|TRBD1
TGTGCCAGCTCCCGGGGACAGGGCACCGGAGCTTTCTTT
CASSRGQGTGAFF
>few|TRBJ1-4|TRBV5-1|TRBD1
TGCGCCAGCAGCCTGCAACTGACAGGGGCAGGTGAAAAACTGTTTTTT
CASSLQLTGAGEKLFF
>.|TRBJ1-3|TRBV12-3/TRBV12-4|.
TGTGCCAGCAGCTCAGGGGTAGGAAACACCATATATTTT
CASSSGVGNTIYF
>.|TRBJ2-2|TRBV6-5|TRBD2
TGTGCCAGCAGTTACGGGGAGGGCACCGGGGAGCTGTTTTTT
CASSYGEGTGELFF
>.|TRBJ2-2|TRBV4-2|.
TGTGCCAGCAGCCAAGATCAGGCTAGCGAGGGCCACACCGGGGAGCTGTTTTTT
CASSQDQASEGHTGELFF
>few|TRBJ2-7|TRBV6-2/TRBV6-3|.
TGTGCCAGCAGTTACTCTTCGTCGGGGGCGTACGAGCAGTACTTC
CASSYSSSGAYEQYF
>.|TRBJ1-2|TRBV13|TRBD1
TGTGCCAGCAGCCATAGGGGGCCAGGGAATGATGGCTACACCTTC
CASSHRGPGNDGYTF
>.|TRBJ2-5|TRBV7-9|.
TGTGCCAGCAGCTTAAATCAGGGCGGAGAGACCCAGTACTTC
CASSLNQGGETQYF
>.|TRBJ2-1|TRBV7-8|TRBD2
TGTGCCAGCAGCTTGACTAGCGGGGGGGCCGTTAATGCCTACAATGAGCAGTTCTTC
CASSLTSGGAVNAYNEQFF
>.|TRBJ2-1|TRBV5-6|TRBD1
TGTGCCAGCAGCAGCTACAGGGGGCGCATTGAGCAGTTCTTC
CASSSYRGRIEQFF
>few|TRBJ1-5|TRBV21-1|.
TGTGCCAGCAGCACCGGGAGGGGTCAGCCCCAGCATTTT
CASSTGRGQPQHF
>.|TRBJ2-7|TRBV2|.
TGTGCCAGCAGTGAAAGTACGGGGGTTTCACTCTCCCGTCACTACGAGCAGTACTTC
CASSESTGVSLSRHYEQYF
>.|TRBJ2-7|TRBV19|.
TGTGCCAGTAGTATAAACACTGACCCCGCCTACGAGCAGTACTTC
CASSINTDPAYEQYF
>few|TRBJ1-1|TRBV18|.
TGTGCCAGCTCACCACTCGCAGGGGCATACACTGAAGCTTTCTTT
CASSPLAGAYTEAFF
>once|TRBJ1-4|TRBV28|TRBD1
TGTGCCAGCAGGGCAGGGGGCACAAATGAAAAACTGTTTTTT
CASRAGGTNEKLFF
>.|TRBJ2-4|TRBV4-3|TRBD1
TGCGCCAGCAGCCAAGATTTGGGGAGGACAGGGCGGAACATTCAGTACTTC
CASSQDLGRTGRNIQYF
>few|TRBJ1-1|TRBV7-2|.
TGTGCCAGCAGCTTAGAAGGTCGGACAGATAGAGCTTTCTTT
CASSLEGRTDRAFF
>.|TRBJ2-3|TRBV28|.
TGTGCCAGCAGTCCCACCTACGGTACGCAGTATTTT
CASSPTYGTQYF
>.|TRBJ2-1|TRBV6-2/TRBV6-3|TRBD2
TGTGCCAGCAGTACGCGGGGACTAGCTTCCTTAAATGAGCAGTTCTTC
CASSTRGLASLNEQFF
>.|TRBJ1-2|TRBV3-1/TRBV3-2|.
TGTGCCAGCAGCCAAGCGGCAGGCTACACCTTC
CASSQAAGYTF
>.|TRBJ2-5|TRBV6-6|TRBD2
TGTGCCAGCAGTCTAGCGGGGACACAAGAGACCCAGTACTTC
CASSLAGTQETQYF
>.|TRBJ2-7|TRBV5-5|.
TGTGCCAGCAGCATCCCCGGGGGGCCCTACGAGCAGTACTTC
CASSIPGGPYEQYF
>.|TRBJ1-4|TRBV6-5|.
TGTGCCAGCGTGGGAGGTGAAAAACTGTTTTTT
CASVGGEKLFF
>once|TRBJ2-6|TRBV7-9|.
TGTGCCAGCAGTGACGTAGTGGGGGCCAACGTCCTGACTTTC
CASSDVVGANVLTF
>.|TRBJ2-5|TRBV3-1/TRBV3-2|.
TGTGCCAGCAGCCAAAGGCAGCAAGAGACCCAGTACTTC
CASSQRQQETQYF
>.|TRBJ1-5|TRBV24-1|.
TGTGCCACCAGTGACTCTGGGCGGAGTAGCAATCAGCCCCAGCATTTT
CATSDSGRSSNQPQHF
>.|TRBJ1-6|TRBV2|.
TGTGCCAGTATTCCGGACTTTTCCTATAATTCACCCCTCCACTTT
CASIPDFSYNSPLHF
>.|TRBJ2-7|TRBV7-9|.
TGTGCCAGCAGCTTAGCGGCGATAACCTACGAGCAGTACTTC
CASSLAAITYEQYF
>.|TRBJ1-5|TRBV14|.
TGTGCCAGCAGCCAGGGGCCCGGTCAGCCCCAGCATTTT
CASSQGPGQPQHF
>once|TRBJ1-2|TRBV28|.
TGTGCCAGCAGTTTAACCCGAAGAGCTAACTATGGCTACACCTTC
CASSLTRRANYGYTF
>.|TRBJ2-5|TRBV28|.
TGTGCCAGCATCCCTAGGGGGACACATCAAGAGACCCAGTACTTC
CASIPRGTHQETQYF
>.|TRBJ1-1|TRBV18|.
TGTGCCAGCTCACCTTTACGAGGGCAGGGGAGGTCTGAAGCTTTCTTT
CASSPLRGQGRSEAFF
>.|TRBJ2-5|TRBV28|TRBD1
TGTGCCAGAGTTGTCTGGACAGGGGGCAAAGAGACCCAGTACTTC
CARVVWTGGKETQYF
>.|TRBJ2-3|TRBV5-1|.
TGCGCCAGCAGCTTGGAGCAGGCCCACACAGATACGCAGTATTTT
CASSLEQAHTDTQYF
>.|TRBJ1-1|TRBV7-9|.
TGTGCCAGCAGCTTTCCCTATAACTCCTTGACTGAAGCTTTCTTT
CASSFPYNSLTEAFF
>.|TRBJ2-2|TRBV4-1|.
TGCGCCAGCAGCCAAGGCCGGGGCGGGGACACCGGGGAGCTGTTTTTT
CASSQGRGGDTGELFF
>.|TRBJ2-3|TRBV5-6|.
TGTGCCAGCAGCTTTCAGGGACTCTCTGGCACAGATACGCAGTATTTT
CASSFQGLSGTDTQYF
>.|TRBJ2-4|TRBV7-2|TRBD2
TGTGCCAGCAGCTCACCAGGACTAGCGGGGGGGTCAGCCAAAAACATTCAGTACTTC
CASSSPGLAGGSAKNIQYF
>few|TRBJ2-3|TRBV5-1|TRBD2
TGCGCCAGCAGCTTACGGGGGGGCCAAGATACGCAGTATTTT
CASSLRGGQDTQYF
>.|TRBJ1-5|TRBV7-8|TRBD1
TGTGCCAGCAGCTTAGAACAGGGGCGATACAATCAGCCCCAGCATTTT
CASSLEQGRYNQPQHF
>.|TRBJ1-1|TRBV7-3|.
TGTGCCAGCAGCTTAAACAGGGAGGATGAAGCTTTCTTT
CASSLNREDEAFF